A single sample is the source of the 10 T cell receptor beta chains below, sequenced in a study of Ad26.COV2.S vaccination and SARS-CoV-2 variants. Treatment reported: some 20 received Ad26.COV2.S at low or high dose, single or two shots; roughly five received placebo; per-sample allocation not given. Following the first vaccine or placebo injection, samples were taken on day 63. The data were produced by immunoSEQ multiplex PCR, yet TCRdb's version contains in-frame clones alone and is incomplete. The sample shows about 350,000 clones, approximately 90% of them seen only once. The sample here was peripheral blood, taken in a trial of Ad26.COV2.S vaccine versus placebo. The source of these receptors is a person between 18 and 60 years old who received the Ad26.COV2.S COVID-19 vaccine or a placebo.

Remarks on this clone: This may come from a read error, since a much larger clone is one base off. The sample contains more than one DNA sequence encoding this CDR3. The genes are TRBV27 and TRBJ2-3; D gene ambiguous. There are 12 residues in the CDR3. Trimming removed 2 bases from V and 3 bases from J, with 3 bases in between. Germline V gene data show CDR1 as MNHEY and CDR2 as SMNVEV (reference sequence). CDR3 nucleotides: TGTGCCAGCAGTTTAGGGACAGATACGCAGTATTTT. Amino acid sequence: CASSLGTDTQYF.

The chain employs TRBV11-2 and TRBJ2-3; no reliable D call. The CDR3 sequence is 11 residues long. Germline V gene sequence: CDR1 SGHAT, CDR2 FQNNGV. The V and J ends lost 2 bases and 3 bases respectively, with 0 bases between them. The CDR3 bases are TGTGCCAGCAGCTTAACAGATACGCAGTATTTT. Translating gives CASSLTDTQYF.

The chain uses TRBV28 and TRBJ1-1; D might be TRBD1 (5 bases). In germline, CDR1 is MDHEN, CDR2 SYDVKM. The V end lost 3 bases, the J end lost 5 bases, and 13 bases lay between the germline ends. The CDR3 is made up of 14 amino acids. The DNA of the CDR3 is TGTGCCAGCAGTTTGACCGGGGGAGGGACTGAAGCTTTCTTT. This sequence encodes CASSLTGGGTEAFF.

The chain employs TRBV6-2 or TRBV6-3 and TRBJ2-2; 9 nucleotides line up with TRBD2. V lost 2 bases and J lost 0; bases outside the gene matches: 4. CDR3 length: 17 amino acids. Germline CDR1 reads MNHEY; CDR2 reads SVGEGT. CDR3 nucleotides: TGTGCCAGCAGTTACCGTAGACTAGCGGCGAACACCGGGGAGCTGTTTTTT. Its translation is CASSYRRLAANTGELFF.

V is TRBV9 and J is TRBJ2-5; 8 bases line up with TRBD2. V lost 0 bases and J lost 5; bases outside the gene matches: 3. The CDR3 contains 14 residues. Germline V gives CDR1 SGDLS, CDR2 YYNGEE. CDR3 DNA: TGTGCCAGCAGCGTAGCGGGAGGGGGTGAGACCCAGTACTTC. The encoded protein is CASSVAGGGETQYF. The full variable domain, completed using reference TRBV9 and TRBJ2-5, is DSGVTQTPKHLITATGQRVTLRCSPRSGDLSVYWYQQSLDQGLQFLIQYYNGEERAKGNILERFSAQQFPDLHSELNLSSLELGDSALYFCASSVAGGGETQYFGPGTRLLVL.

The CDR3 sequence: CAWRKGEGKNIQYF. In DNA form, the CDR3 reads TGTGCCTGGAGAAAGGGGGAAGGCAAAAACATTCAGTACTTC. The chain couples TRBV30 to TRBJ2-4, with D possibly being TRBD1 (6 bases). Trimming stripped 3 bases from V and 3 bases from J, with 12 bases between. CDR1 is GTSNPN and CDR2 is SVGIG in the germline V gene (reference sequence). This CDR3 has 14 residues. The full variable domain, in which reference TRBV30 and TRBJ2-4 provide the parts outside the CDR3, is SQTIHQWPATLVQPVGSPLSLECTVEGTSNPNLYWYRQAAGRGLQLLFYSVGIGQISSEVPQNLSASRPQDRQFILSSKKLLLSDSGFYLCAWRKGEGKNIQYFGAGTRLSVL.

Many counts were recorded for this clone. The chain uses TRBV6-2 or TRBV6-3 and TRBJ2-6; no definite D call. Per the germline V gene, CDR1 is MNHEY and CDR2 is SVGEGT. Trimming cost V 4 bases and J 0 bases, with 4 bases left between them. CDR3 length: 14 residues. CDR3 bases: TGTGCCAGCAGTTTTAGCTCTGGGGCCAACGTCCTGACTTTC. Protein product: CASSFSSGANVLTF.

The genes are TRBV4-3 and TRBJ2-5; D not certain. The CDR3 contains 13 residues. The V end was cut by 0 bases, the J end by 6 bases, with 8 bases between. In germline, CDR1 is LGHNA, CDR2 YSLEER. Here the CDR3 reads CASSQELGQTQYF. The DNA of the CDR3 is TGCGCCAGCAGCCAAGAACTTGGTCAGACCCAGTACTTC.

The V call is TRBV11-2, the J call TRBJ1-6; a possible D gene is TRBD1 (5 bases). The CDR3 extends over 13 amino acids. Between the trimmed V and J ends, which lost 6 bases and 7 bases, there was a span of 10 bases. Germline-derived CDR1 and CDR2 are SGHAT and FQNNGV. The CDR3 is CASRGGANSPLHF. The CDR3 coding sequence is TGTGCCAGCAGGGGAGGGGCGAATTCACCCCTCCACTTT.

This sequence joins TRBV30 and TRBJ1-1; tentative D call: TRBD1 (5 bases). Germline V gene sequence: CDR1 GTSNPN, CDR2 SVGIG (reference sequence). CDR3 length: 14 amino acids. Trimming stripped 0 bases from V and 2 bases from J, with 10 bases between. Written as DNA, the CDR3 is TGTGCCTGGAGTGTAGGGGCGAGCAACACTGAAGCTTTCTTT. Amino acid sequence: CAWSVGASNTEAFF.